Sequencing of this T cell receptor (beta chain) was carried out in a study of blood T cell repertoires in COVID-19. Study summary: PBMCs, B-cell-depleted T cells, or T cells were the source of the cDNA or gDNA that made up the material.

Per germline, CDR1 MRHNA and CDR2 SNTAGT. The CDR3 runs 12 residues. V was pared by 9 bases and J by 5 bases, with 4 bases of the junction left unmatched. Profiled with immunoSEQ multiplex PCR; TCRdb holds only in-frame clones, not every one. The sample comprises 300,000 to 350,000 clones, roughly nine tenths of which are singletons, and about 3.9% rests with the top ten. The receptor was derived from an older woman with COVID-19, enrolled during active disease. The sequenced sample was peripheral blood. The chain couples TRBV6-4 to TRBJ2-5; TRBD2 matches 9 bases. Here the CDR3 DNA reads TGTGCCAGAGCGGGGGGATGGGAGACCCAGTACTTC. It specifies CARAGGWETQYF.